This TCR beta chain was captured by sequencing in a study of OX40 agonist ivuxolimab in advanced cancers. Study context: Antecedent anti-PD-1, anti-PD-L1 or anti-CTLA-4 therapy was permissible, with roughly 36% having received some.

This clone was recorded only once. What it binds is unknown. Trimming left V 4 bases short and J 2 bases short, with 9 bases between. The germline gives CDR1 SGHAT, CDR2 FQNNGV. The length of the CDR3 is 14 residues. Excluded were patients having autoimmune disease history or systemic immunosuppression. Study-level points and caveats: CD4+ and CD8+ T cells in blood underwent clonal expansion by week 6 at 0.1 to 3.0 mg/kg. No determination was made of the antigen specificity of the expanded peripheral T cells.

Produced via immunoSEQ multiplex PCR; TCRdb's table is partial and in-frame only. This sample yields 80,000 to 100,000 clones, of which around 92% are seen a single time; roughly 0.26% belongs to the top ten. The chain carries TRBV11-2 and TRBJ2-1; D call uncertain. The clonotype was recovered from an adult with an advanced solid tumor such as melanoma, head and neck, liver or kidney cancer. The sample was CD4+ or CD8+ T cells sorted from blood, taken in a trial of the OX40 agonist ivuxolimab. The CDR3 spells CASSSLGPYNEQFF. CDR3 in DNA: TGTGCCAGCAGCTCACTTGGCCCCTACAATGAGCAGTTCTTC.